Reported below is one T cell receptor (beta chain). Its antigen is not known. This sample is part of a study of shared clonotypes between healthy human individuals. General study findings and limits: Clonotype sharing among donors was expected to depend on sequencing depth. Larger richness was generally estimated for naive than memory subsets.

The repertoire was sequenced with immunoSEQ multiplex PCR; TCRdb's copy has only in-frame clones and lacks some. The data show about 2 million clones, 90% to 95% seen once. This CDR3 has 15 residues. The V segment lost 2 bases and the J segment 2 bases; nucleotides outside the gene matches: 6. CDR1 KGHSH and CDR2 LQKENI come from the germline V gene. Every donor was a Caucasian adult from Nashville, Tennessee. V is TRBV18 and J is TRBJ2-7; 7 positions match TRBD1. The source of this sequence is a man between 18 and 35 years old in good health. Sequenced material: naive CD4+ T cells sorted from blood. The subset: CD45RA+ positively selected. CDR3 loop: CASSPVVTGTYEQYF. CDR3 DNA: TGTGCCAGCTCACCAGTTGTGACAGGGACCTACGAGCAGTACTTC.